One and the same sample provided the 10 T cell receptor beta chains below, sequenced in a study of T cell responses to AZD1222 COVID-19 vaccine. Sequencing was performed with immunoSEQ multiplex PCR; in TCRdb, only in-frame clones are kept and a portion is missing. This sample has roughly 100,000 clones, with 82% found just once. Sequencing was performed on peripheral blood, taken on day 0 of AZD1222 vaccination. The receptors were gathered from an adult in good health.

This chain uses TRBV7-9 with TRBJ2-3; D gene ambiguous. The CDR3 is 16 amino acids. With 5 bases removed from V and 4 bases from J, the gap between germline ends came to 19 bases. Germline CDR1 and CDR2: SEHNR and FQNEAQ (reference sequence). The CDR3 is CASSETKRLGSDTQYF. CDR3 nucleotides: TGTGCCAGCAGCGAAACCAAGCGTCTTGGCTCAGATACGCAGTATTTT.

The J gene is TRBJ1-5, the V gene TRBV27; D unresolved. The V gene lost 6 bases and the J gene lost 3 bases, with 9 bases spanning the gap. CDR3 length: 13 residues. Germline V gene lookup returns CDR1 MNHEY and CDR2 SMNVEV (reference sequence). CDR3 amino acids: CASRGNNNQPQHF. DNA for the CDR3: TGTGCCAGCAGGGGTAACAACAATCAGCCCCAGCATTTT.

The chain employs TRBV6-5 and TRBJ2-5; TRBD1 matches at 7 bases. V shed 10 bases, J shed 1 base, and the junction held 6 bases outside the gene matches. Germline assignment: CDR1 MNHEY and CDR2 SVGAGI. The CDR3 has 13 residues. For the CDR3, the DNA is TGTGCCACCGACACAGGGGCCCAAGAGACCCAGTACTTC. The encoded protein is CATDTGAQETQYF.

Regarding this clone: The same CDR3 arises from other DNA sequences in this sample as well. This rearrangement joins TRBV7-2 to TRBJ1-1; 8 nucleotides align to TRBD1. With 5 bases clipped from V and 0 bases from J, the junction kept 11 bases outside the gene matches. Germline loops: CDR1 SGHTA, CDR2 FQGNSA. The CDR3 contains 17 residues. DNA of the CDR3: TGTGCCAGCAGCCTAGGCAGGGGGCGTAGGATGAACACTGAAGCTTTCTTT. It codes for CASSLGRGRRMNTEAFF. The full variable domain, its missing parts supplied by reference TRBV7-2 and TRBJ1-1, is GAGVSQSPSNKVTEKGKDVELRCDPISGHTALYWYRQSLGQGLEFLIYFQGNSAPDKSGLPSDRFSAERTGGSVSTLTIQRTQQEDSAVYLCASSLGRGRRMNTEAFFGQGTRLTVV.

The DNA of the CDR3 is TGTGCCAGCAGCTCAAAACTAGCGGGTGGCTACGAGCAGTACTTC. This encodes CASSSKLAGGYEQYF. V gene TRBV5-4 combines with J gene TRBJ2-7, with 9 bases aligning to TRBD2. After removal of 3 bases from V and 3 bases from J, the junction contained 7 bases not matched to a gene. Germline CDR1 and CDR2: SGHNT and YYREEE (reference sequence). The CDR3 covers 15 residues.

The chain carries TRBV6-5 and TRBJ2-7; no reliable D call. The V end was cut by 8 bases, the J end by 2 bases, with 16 bases between. The CDR3 totals 14 residues. Germline loops: CDR1 MNHEY, CDR2 SVGAGI. The CDR3 region has the DNA TGTGCCAGCCGAAACGACGTAGAGCCCTACGAGCAGTACTTC. Its translation is CASRNDVEPYEQYF.

The chain combines TRBV6-2 or TRBV6-3 with TRBJ2-3; 9 bases align to TRBD1. CDR3 size: 16 residues. J was trimmed by 5 bases and V by 5 bases; bases with no gene match: 11. Germline CDR1 reads MNHEY; CDR2 reads SVGEGT. The CDR3 coding sequence is TGTGCCAGCAGTGACCCGTCTGGGACAGGGAAAGATACGCAGTATTTT. It translates to CASSDPSGTGKDTQYF.

The chain recombines TRBV19 with TRBJ1-2, with D perhaps TRBD1 (6 bases). The CDR3 contains 13 residues. V lost 3 bases, J lost 5 bases, and 10 bases lay in between. CDR1 LNHDA and CDR2 SQIVND come from the germline V gene (reference sequence). CDR3 residues: CASSMGQVYGYTF. CDR3 nucleotides: TGTGCCAGTAGTATGGGACAAGTTTATGGCTACACCTTC.

CDR3 DNA sequence: TGTGCCAGCGGGGCGGGTAACTATGGCTACACCTTC. Translated, it gives CASGAGNYGYTF. The V gene is TRBV7-2, the J gene TRBJ1-2; D is perhaps TRBD1 (5 bases). The length of the CDR3 is 12 residues. Trimming left V 8 bases short and J 1 base short, with 8 bases between. The germline CDR1 and CDR2 sequences are SGHTA and FQGNSA.

This clone was detected only once. The genes are TRBV5-1 and TRBJ1-1, with D unresolved. The germline V and J ends were trimmed by 6 bases and 1 base, with 4 bases remaining between them. CDR1 SGHRS and CDR2 YFSETQ come from the germline V gene. The CDR3 totals 11 residues. The CDR3 bases are TGCGCCAGCAACACGAACACTGAAGCTTTCTTT. Translated: CASNTNTEAFF.